Listed below are T cell receptor beta chains from one sample, sequenced in a study of neurological immune-mediated disorders. A single record per CDR3 protein comes from TCRdb applying MiXCR to the 5' RACE reads. The sample has about 80,000 distinct CDR3 sequences, approximately 9.4% seen once. What was sequenced was PBMCs. Receptors originate from a middle-aged man in good health. CDR3s leave out the opening cysteine and the closing phenylalanine or tryptophan.

cdr3_aa	j_call	v_call
SNSRDRGNYGYT	TRBJ1-2	TRBV7-2
ASSLGGPRGNTIY	TRBJ1-3	TRBV28
ASSLQGADTQY	TRBJ2-3	TRBV28
ASITTPISVSYEQY	TRBJ2-7	TRBV5-1
SASAKNGPTQY	TRBJ2-3	TRBV20-1
ASSRGQGADQPQH	TRBJ1-5	TRBV2
SVYRERGTGGYEQY	TRBJ2-7	TRBV29-1
ASSQVGVWGSSGANVLT	TRBJ2-6	TRBV4-1
ASSLDRAGNTIY	TRBJ1-3	TRBV18
ASRGAIGAGDTTDTQY	TRBJ2-3	TRBV6-5
ASSSPWGETQY	TRBJ2-5	TRBV12-3/TRBV12-4
SARVPDRTYEQY	TRBJ2-7	TRBV20-1
AGGGGAPYNEQF	TRBJ2-1	TRBV7-9